This T cell receptor beta chain was recovered during a study of blood T cell repertoires in COVID-19. Produced via immunoSEQ multiplex PCR; TCRdb's table is partial and in-frame only. The profile shows about 210,000 clones, 75% to 85% of them singletons. V was clipped by 2 bases and J by 3 bases, with 11 bases between them. CDR1 MGHRA and CDR2 YSYEKL come from the germline V gene. The CDR3 is 15 residues long. The gene calls are TRBV4-1 and TRBJ1-5; D possibly corresponds to TRBD1 (5 bases). Material for sequencing was peripheral blood. The clonotype comes from a human donor in a cohort sampled during active COVID-19. CDR3 bases: TGCGCCAGCAGCCAAATTGTCAGGGACAATCAGCCCCAGCATTTT. It is translated as CASSQIVRDNQPQHF.